This T cell receptor (beta chain) was identified during a study of cytomegalovirus exposure and HLA in healthy donors. The ends were cut back, 4 bases at V and 6 bases at J, with 9 bases in the middle. Germline V lookup: CDR1 SQVTM, CDR2 ANQGSEA. The CDR3 contains 11 residues. 13 Jbeta primers and 60 Vbeta primers were used for the PCR. TCRdb keeps only in-frame clones here, not all; method: immunoSEQ multiplex PCR. The sample carries over 150,000 clones, 80% to 85% recorded once. Specimen: PBMCs. The clonotype originates from a girl aged 2 to 10 in good health and CMV-seropositive. V is TRBV29-1 and J is TRBJ1-2, with TRBD1 as a possible D gene (5 bases). Here the CDR3 DNA reads TGCAGCGTTGGGTCGGGGGATGGCTACACCTTC. Its protein product is CSVGSGDGYTF.